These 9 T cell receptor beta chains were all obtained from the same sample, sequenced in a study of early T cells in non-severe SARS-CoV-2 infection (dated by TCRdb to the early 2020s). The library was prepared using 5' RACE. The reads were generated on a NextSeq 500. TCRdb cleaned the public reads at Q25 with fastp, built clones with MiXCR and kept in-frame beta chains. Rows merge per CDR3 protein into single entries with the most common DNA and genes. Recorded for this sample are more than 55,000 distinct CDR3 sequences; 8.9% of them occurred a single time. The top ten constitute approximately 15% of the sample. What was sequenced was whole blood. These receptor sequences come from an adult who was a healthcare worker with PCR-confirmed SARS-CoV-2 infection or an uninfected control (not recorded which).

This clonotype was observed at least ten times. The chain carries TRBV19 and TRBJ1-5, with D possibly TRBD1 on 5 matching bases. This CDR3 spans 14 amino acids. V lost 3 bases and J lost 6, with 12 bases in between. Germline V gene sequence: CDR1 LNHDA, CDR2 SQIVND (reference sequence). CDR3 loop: CASSMQGQVQPQHF. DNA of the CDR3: TGTGCCAGTAGTATGCAGGGTCAGGTTCAGCCCCAGCATTTT.

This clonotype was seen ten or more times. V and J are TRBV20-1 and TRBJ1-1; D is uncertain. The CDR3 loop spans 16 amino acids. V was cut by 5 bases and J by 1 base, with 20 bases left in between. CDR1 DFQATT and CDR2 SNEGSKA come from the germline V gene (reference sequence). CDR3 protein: CSAAVAVGMKNTEAFF. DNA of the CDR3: TGCAGTGCTGCGGTTGCGGTTGGAATGAAGAACACTGAAGCTTTCTTT.

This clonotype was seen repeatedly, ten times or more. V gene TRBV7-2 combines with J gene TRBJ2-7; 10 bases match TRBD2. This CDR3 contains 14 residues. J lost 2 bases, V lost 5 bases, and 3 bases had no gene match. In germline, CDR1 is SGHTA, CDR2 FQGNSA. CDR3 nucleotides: TGTGCCAGCAGCCTACTAGCGGGAACCTACGAGCAGTACTTC. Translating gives CASSLLAGTYEQYF.

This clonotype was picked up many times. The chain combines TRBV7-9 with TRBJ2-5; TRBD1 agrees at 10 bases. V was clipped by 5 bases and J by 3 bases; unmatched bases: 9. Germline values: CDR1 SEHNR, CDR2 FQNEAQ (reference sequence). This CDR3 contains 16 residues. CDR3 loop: CASSHPLGTGEETQYF. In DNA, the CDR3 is TGTGCCAGCAGCCATCCGTTAGGGACAGGGGAAGAGACCCAGTACTTC.

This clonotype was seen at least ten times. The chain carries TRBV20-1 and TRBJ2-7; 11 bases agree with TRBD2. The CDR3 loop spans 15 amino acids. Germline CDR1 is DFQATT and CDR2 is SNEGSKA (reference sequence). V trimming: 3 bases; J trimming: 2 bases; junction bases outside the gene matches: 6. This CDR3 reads CSARATSGDPYEQYF. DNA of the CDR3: TGCAGTGCTAGGGCGACTAGCGGGGATCCCTACGAGCAGTACTTC.

The CDR3 nucleotides read TGTGCCAGCTCGCAAATGACAGTTAACTATGGCTACACCTTC. Residues: CASSQMTVNYGYTF. V and J are TRBV18 and TRBJ1-2, with D possibly matching TRBD1 (5 bases). The CDR3 consists of 14 residues. Trimming pared 6 bases from V and 1 base from J, leaving 12 bases between. The germline V gene encodes CDR1 KGHSH and CDR2 LQKENI.

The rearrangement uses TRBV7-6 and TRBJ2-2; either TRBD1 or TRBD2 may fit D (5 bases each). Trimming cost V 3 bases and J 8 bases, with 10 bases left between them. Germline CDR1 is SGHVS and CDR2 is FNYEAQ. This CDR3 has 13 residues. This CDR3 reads CASSLQRGGELFF. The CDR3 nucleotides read TGTGCCAGCAGCTTGCAGAGGGGAGGGGAGCTGTTTTTT.

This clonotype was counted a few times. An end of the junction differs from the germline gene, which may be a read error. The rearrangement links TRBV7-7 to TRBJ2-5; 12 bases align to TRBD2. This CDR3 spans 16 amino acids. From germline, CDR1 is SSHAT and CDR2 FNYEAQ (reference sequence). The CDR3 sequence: CASSLRRLAGEETQYF. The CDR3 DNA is TGTGCTAGCAGCTTACGAAGACTAGCGGGAGAAGAGACCCAGTACTTC.

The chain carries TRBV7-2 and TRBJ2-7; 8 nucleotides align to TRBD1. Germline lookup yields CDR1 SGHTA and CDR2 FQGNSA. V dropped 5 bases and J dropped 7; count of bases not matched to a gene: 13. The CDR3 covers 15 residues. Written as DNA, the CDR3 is TGTGCCAGCAGCCAGAGGACAGGGCCGACTCGGGAGCAGTACTTC. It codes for CASSQRTGPTREQYF.